This paragraph reports one TCR beta chain. What it binds is not known. These data originate in a study of OX40 agonist ivuxolimab in advanced cancers. Study details: Anti-PD-1, anti-PD-L1 or anti-CTLA-4 therapy given earlier was allowed, and 30% to 45% had some.

Blood sampling took place at baseline, cycle 4 day 1, and cycle 7 day 1. Study-level points and caveats: CD8+ T cells were the subset that, on average, had more expanded clones than CD4+.

Per germline, CDR1 LNHDA and CDR2 SQIVND (reference sequence). The CDR3 spans 16 residues. V lost 7 bases and J 4 bases, leaving 19 bases between the germline ends. Libraries were prepared by immunoSEQ multiplex PCR; TCRdb keeps only in-frame clonotypes and omits some of them. The sample has 90,000 to 100,000 clones, approximately 90% seen once. The chain links TRBV19 to TRBJ1-4; perhaps TRBD1 as D (5 bases). The clonotype comes from an adult with an advanced solid tumor such as melanoma, head and neck, liver or kidney cancer. The specimen was CD4+ or CD8+ T cells sorted from blood, collected in a trial of the OX40 agonist ivuxolimab. CDR3 region: CASTSGGAGFNEKLFF. The CDR3 DNA is TGTGCCAGTACCTCTGGAGGGGCAGGGTTTAATGAAAAACTGTTTTTT. Together with reference TRBV19 and TRBJ1-4, the CDR3 gives the full variable domain: DGGITQSPKYLFRKEGQNVTLSCEQNLNHDAMYWYRQDPGQGLRLIYYSQIVNDFQKGDIAEGYSVSREKKESFPLTVTSAQKNPTAFYLCASTSGGAGFNEKLFFGSGTQLSVL.